The next 12 T cell receptor beta chains were all read from a single sample in a study of response to subunit inactivated influenza vaccine. Each CDR3 protein gets one entry after TCRdb re-called the RT-PCR reads with MiXCR. The sample yields over 400,000 distinct CDR3 sequences, approximately 11% seen once. The sample in question was PBMCs from blood, obtained more than 35 days after vaccination. The receptors were gathered from a man in his fifties who received an inactivated influenza vaccine.

The table lists this clonotype with many counts. The CDR3 ends on some other residue instead of the conserved phenylalanine or tryptophan, so this is likely a read error. The limits of the CDR3 on the DNA are not certain, so only TCRdb's listed CDR3 is given. V is TRBV20-1 and J is TRBJ1-1; TRBD1, the table's D call, was not compared with the DNA. Germline lookup yields CDR1 DFQATT and CDR2 SNEGSKA (reference sequence). The CDR3 adds up to 13 amino acids, both ends counted. CDR3 residues: CSASEWDRDPLSV.

Details on this clonotype: This may come from a read error, since a much larger clone is one base off. The chain is built from TRBV10-3 and TRBJ2-5; D not certain. The CDR3 totals 15 residues. CDR1 is ENHRY, CDR2 SYGVKD, per germline. Trimming removed 5 bases from V and 4 bases from J, with 17 bases in between. CDR3 region: CAISLGPLVGETQYF. In nucleotides, the CDR3 is TGTGCCATCAGTTTAGGTCCTCTCGTAGGAGAGACCCAGTACTTC.

This clonotype was counted at least ten times. This rearrangement joins TRBV12-3 or TRBV12-4 to TRBJ2-7, with D perhaps matching TRBD1 or TRBD2 (5 bases each). Trimming cost V 6 bases and J 1 base, with 19 bases left between them. CDR3 length: 16 residues. CDR3 residues: CASSPRGRDLSYEQYF. The CDR3 DNA follows: TGTGCCAGCAGCCCCCGGGGCAGGGACCTTTCCTACGAGCAGTACTTC.

The table lists this clonotype with a few counts. This chain joins TRBV12-3 or TRBV12-4 and TRBJ1-2; D uncertain. The length of the CDR3 is 13 residues. Trimming removed 4 bases from V and 8 bases from J, with 14 bases in between. The CDR3 loop is CASSSLSPTGYTF. DNA for the CDR3: TGTGCCAGCAGTTCTCTGTCCCCTACCGGCTACACCTTC.

The chain couples TRBV6-1 to TRBJ2-7, with 11 bases that match TRBD2. V trimming: 6 bases; J trimming: 2 bases; junction bases outside the gene matches: 6. This CDR3 has 15 amino acids. Germline CDR1 MNHNS, CDR2 SASEGT. The CDR3 DNA sequence: TGTGCCAGCAGCACTAGCGGGAGCCTCCCCTACGAGCAGTACTTC. Residues: CASSTSGSLPYEQYF.

The chain couples TRBV9 to TRBJ2-7; 13 positions agree with TRBD2. Germline lookup yields CDR1 SGDLS and CDR2 YYNGEE. The trim removed 4 bases at V and 4 bases at J, leaving 5 bases unmatched. This CDR3 has 15 amino acids. The CDR3 spells CASSSGLAGRYEQYF. The CDR3 DNA sequence: TGTGCCAGCAGCTCGGGACTAGCGGGACGGTACGAGCAGTACTTC.

This clonotype was picked up a small number of times. V is TRBV20-1 and J is TRBJ2-5; TRBD2 agrees at 12 bases. The CDR3 consists of 18 residues. The germline CDR1 and CDR2 sequences are DFQATT and SNEGSKA (reference sequence). Trimming took 3 bases from V and 9 from J; bases not matched to a gene: 20. The CDR3 here is CSASWASGRAVLGWPQYF. CDR3 DNA: TGCAGTGCTAGTTGGGCTAGCGGGAGGGCCGTCCTTGGTTGGCCCCAGTACTTC.

At least ten counts were recorded for this clonotype. The J gene is TRBJ2-5, the V gene TRBV29-1, with D possibly matching TRBD1 (7 bases). The CDR3 has 12 residues. Between the trimmed V and J ends, which lost 7 bases and 9 bases, there was a span of 18 bases. Germline values: CDR1 SQVTM, CDR2 ANQGSEA. In nucleotides, the CDR3 is TGCAGCGGGAGTCAGGGGGGAGAATCCCAGTACTTC. This codes for CSGSQGGESQYF.

The CDR3 here is CASSFAVGELFF. The CDR3 DNA sequence: TGTGCCAGCAGCTTTGCCGTCGGGGAGCTGTTTTTT. The rearrangement joins TRBV7-3 to TRBJ2-2, with D unresolved. CDR1 and CDR2 from the germline V gene are SGHTA and FQGTGA. Trimming left V 3 bases short and J 7 bases short, with 6 bases between. The CDR3 sequence is 12 residues long.

This clonotype was detected only a few times. The chain carries TRBV20-1 and TRBJ2-7; 10 nucleotides agree with TRBD2. This CDR3 is 14 amino acids long. Trimming cost V 3 bases and J 4 bases; bases outside gene matches: 6. CDR1 DFQATT and CDR2 SNEGSKA come from the germline V gene (reference sequence). The CDR3: CSASPLAGEYEQYF. As DNA, the CDR3 is TGCAGTGCTAGTCCCCTAGCGGGGGAGTACGAGCAGTACTTC.

In its sample, this clonotype was seen many times. This sequence joins TRBV29-1 and TRBJ2-7; no reliable D call. V shed 5 bases and J shed 2 bases, with 13 bases lying between them. The length of the CDR3 is 13 residues. Germline V CDR1 and CDR2: SQVTM, ANQGSEA. The CDR3 sequence: CSVRTGRAYEQYF. CDR3 nucleotide sequence: TGCAGCGTTAGGACCGGAAGAGCCTACGAGCAGTACTTC.

This clonotype was counted a few times. The chain combines TRBV4-3 with TRBJ1-4; the D is unclear. Germline CDR1 LGHNA, CDR2 YSLEER. Trimming stripped 0 bases from V and 3 bases from J, with 11 bases between. The CDR3 consists of 16 residues. The chain's CDR3 is CASSQDPIGPNEKLFF. The CDR3 DNA reads as TGCGCCAGCAGCCAAGACCCAATCGGACCTAATGAAAAACTGTTTTTT.